Each of the 8 T cell receptor beta chains below was sequenced from the same sample in a study of regulatory T cells in long-lasting Graves disease. Arm-PCR of CDR3 regions and iRepertoire HTBI primers were used to build TCR beta libraries. Each CDR3 protein gets one entry after TCRdb re-called the multiplex PCR reads with MiXCR. Of 400,000 to 500,000 distinct CDR3 sequences in the sample, approximately 15% were seen once. Sample time point: newly diagnosed GD, antithyroid drugs for less than 3 months. With RNA extracted from PBMCs as input, the TCR library was made. The sample also formed part of further work on T cells in Graves' hyperthyroidism and ophthalmopathy.

Material: peripheral blood mononuclear cells (PBMCs), obtained at new diagnosis, from a patient treated with antithyroid drugs. The receptors originated from a woman aged 25 to 45 with Graves disease.

At least ten counts were recorded for this clonotype. The genes are TRBV12-3 or TRBV12-4 and TRBJ2-3; 11 bases agree with TRBD2. Trimming at V came to 0 bases and at J to 4 bases, leaving 6 bases not matched to a gene. The CDR3 covers 17 residues. CDR3 sequence (DNA): TGTGCCAGCAGTTTAGCGAGGGTAGCGGGAGGGCCAGATACGCAGTATTTT. This gives the protein CASSLARVAGGPDTQYF.

This clonotype appeared many times. The rearrangement uses TRBV20-1 and TRBJ2-3, with D hard to call. V gave up 6 bases and J gave up 3 bases, with 10 bases separating them. Germline CDR1 is DFQATT and CDR2 is SNEGSKA (reference sequence). This CDR3 spans 12 amino acids. The chain's CDR3 is CSAPRLTDTQYF. The CDR3 bases are TGCAGTGCGCCGCGCCTTACAGATACGCAGTATTTT.

This clonotype was detected many times. The CDR3 loop is CASSLANRGFYEQYF. Here the CDR3 DNA reads TGTGCCAGCAGCTTAGCGAATAGAGGCTTCTACGAGCAGTACTTC. V is TRBV13 and J is TRBJ2-7; no firm D call. Germline-derived CDR1 and CDR2 are PRHDT and FYEKMQ (reference sequence). This CDR3 contains 15 residues. Trimming removed 1 base from V and 3 bases from J, with 13 bases in between.

This clonotype was detected ten times or more. V is TRBV30 and J is TRBJ1-1; TRBD1 matches at 9 bases. V shed 3 bases and J 1 base; nucleotides not matched to a gene: 3. The CDR3 length is 14 residues. In germline, CDR1 is GTSNPN, CDR2 SVGIG (reference sequence). The CDR3 here is CAWSQQGANTEAFF. For the CDR3, the DNA is TGTGCCTGGAGCCAACAGGGGGCGAACACTGAAGCTTTCTTT.

This clonotype was observed many times. The chain is built from TRBV6-1 and TRBJ1-4, with D hard to call. This CDR3 has 14 amino acids. Germline CDR1 and CDR2: MNHNS and SASEGT. Trimming cost V 6 bases and J 1 base, with 9 bases left between them. For the CDR3, the DNA is TGTGCCAGCAGCCGGACCTTAACTAATGAAAAACTGTTTTTT. This sequence encodes CASSRTLTNEKLFF.

The rearrangement joins TRBV7-9 to TRBJ1-4; D call uncertain. Deletions cut 4 bases from V and 8 bases from J, with 8 bases between. Germline V lookup: CDR1 SEHNR, CDR2 FQNEAQ (reference sequence). The CDR3 consists of 12 residues. The CDR3 reads CASSSVEEKLFF. CDR3 sequence (DNA): TGTGCCAGCAGCTCGGTGGAGGAAAAACTGTTTTTT.

This clonotype was seen ten or more times. The chain couples TRBV20-1 to TRBJ2-1; D not resolved. Trimming shortened V by 4 bases and J by 4 bases, and 8 bases separated the two germline ends. The germline V gene encodes CDR1 DFQATT and CDR2 SNEGSKA (reference sequence). The CDR3 is 12 residues long. The CDR3 sequence is CSAMTTYNEQFF. Written as DNA, the CDR3 is TGCAGTGCTATGACGACTTACAATGAGCAGTTCTTC.

There are a few counts of this clonotype. V and J are TRBV20-1 and TRBJ2-5; the D is unclear. This CDR3 is 14 amino acids long. Per the germline V gene, CDR1 is DFQATT and CDR2 is SNEGSKA (reference sequence). The V and J ends lost 0 bases and 6 bases respectively, with 14 bases between them. The CDR3 nucleotides are TGCAGTGCTAGAGATGTTGGGCCTAAACAGACCCAGTACTTC. Its protein is CSARDVGPKQTQYF.